This T cell receptor (beta chain) was profiled in a study of tumor-infiltrating lymphocytes in primary liver carcinoma. Study overall: Donors had hepatocellular carcinoma or combined HCC and intrahepatic cholangiocarcinoma. Study-level points and caveats: Appearing in all five tumor regions was true of only about 7.5-24% of top clones. Lesser overlap characterized tumor-adjacent and tumor-blood pairs relative to tumor region pairs.

Unsorted bulk tissue (20-30 mg) underwent RNA and DNA co-extraction. A constant-region primer primed TCR beta cDNA synthesis from roughly 500 ng of total RNA. A slightly modified ARM-PCR protocol with three nested multiplex PCR rounds produced these TCR beta libraries. Both of the initial two PCR rounds ran for roughly 10 cycles and employed TRBV1-TRBV30 forward primers alongside a C-beta reverse primer. TCRdb re-analysed the multiplex PCR reads in MiXCR, keeping a single row per CDR3 protein. The data hold about 190,000 distinct CDR3 sequences, with approximately 80% observed a single time. About this clonotype itself: Antigen: not known.

The CDR3 has 15 residues. V was pared by 2 bases and J by 2 bases, with 10 bases between. Germline V gives CDR1 SGHAT, CDR2 FQNNGV. The clonotype was recovered from a man aged 40-55 years with primary liver carcinoma and hepatitis B virus infection. The specimen sequenced was tumor tissue from primary liver carcinoma. The rearrangement joins TRBV11-2 to TRBJ2-1; D call uncertain. Written as DNA, the CDR3 is TGTGCCAGCAGCTTACATCTAGGGACCTACAATGAGCAGTTCTTC. Residues: CASSLHLGTYNEQFF.